A single sample is the source of the 8 T cell receptor beta chains below, sequenced in a study of CD8+ T cells in alopecia areata. Extracted from the samples, RNA was reverse transcribed into cDNA to serve as the sequencing template. TCRdb's table, derived via immunoSEQ multiplex PCR, lists solely in-frame clones and lacks some. The sample contains tens of thousands of clones, 96% of which appear only once. Sample: CD8+ T cells sorted from blood, taken at week 0. The source is a human donor with alopecia areata.

The chain carries TRBV27 and TRBJ1-5, with D unresolved. The V gene lost 6 bases and the J gene lost 4 bases, with 10 bases spanning the gap. Germline V lookup: CDR1 MNHEY, CDR2 SMNVEV (reference sequence). This CDR3 contains 13 residues. CDR3 DNA: TGTGCCAGCAGGCAGGACGGGAATCAGCCCCAGCATTTT. It is translated as CASRQDGNQPQHF.

The CDR3 reads CASSFTGGQETQYF. CDR3 in DNA: TGTGCCAGCAGCTTCACGGGGGGACAAGAGACCCAGTACTTC. The chain has TRBV27 and TRBJ2-5, with 7 bases matching TRBD2. J lost 2 bases, V lost 6 bases, and 6 bases had no gene match. The CDR3 loop spans 14 amino acids. Per the germline V gene, CDR1 is MNHEY and CDR2 is SMNVEV (reference sequence).

The rearrangement links TRBV6-5 to TRBJ1-1; TRBD1 is a possible D gene (6 bases). V shed 6 bases and J shed 1 base, with 15 bases lying between them. This CDR3 comprises 15 residues. Germline loops: CDR1 MNHEY, CDR2 SVGAGI. CDR3 coding DNA: TGTGCCAGCAGAAGATCCAAGGGACAGAACACTGAAGCTTTCTTT. Amino acid sequence: CASRRSKGQNTEAFF.

V and J are TRBV10-2 and TRBJ2-2; no reliable D call. The germline V gene has CDR1 WSHSY and CDR2 SAAADI. Trimming took off 10 bases at V and 8 bases at J, with 8 bases between the two ends. This CDR3 is built from 10 residues. The CDR3 region has the DNA TGCGCCACCATGGGGGGGGAGCTGTTTTTT. It codes for CATMGGELFF.

This clone was recorded once. CDR3 sequence: CAWSTTRTYNEQFF. CDR3 bases: TGTGCCTGGAGTACGACACGAACATACAATGAGCAGTTCTTC. The chain has TRBV30 and TRBJ2-1; D gene unclear. CDR3 length equals 14 residues. V was trimmed by 2 bases and J by 4 bases, leaving 12 bases between them. Germline values: CDR1 GTSNPN, CDR2 SVGIG (reference sequence).

The chain carries TRBV7-8 and TRBJ2-3; 8 bases agree with TRBD2. The CDR3 loop spans 14 amino acids. Germline CDR1 is SGHVS and CDR2 is FQNEAQ. J lost 7 bases, V lost 2 bases, and 5 bases had no gene match. The CDR3 DNA reads TGTGCCAGCAGCTTACGGGGGGGCCTAAATACGCAGTATTTT. Translated, it gives CASSLRGGLNTQYF.

This chain's CDR3 is CASSLGQANEQFF. The CDR3 DNA reads TGTGCCAGCAGCTTGGGCCAGGCTAATGAGCAGTTCTTC. The chain uses TRBV5-5 and TRBJ2-1, with unresolved D. With 0 bases removed from V and 7 bases from J, the gap between germline ends came to 8 bases. Germline values: CDR1 SGHKS, CDR2 YYEKEE (reference sequence). The CDR3 extends over 13 amino acids. Using reference TRBV5-5 and TRBJ2-1 for the parts outside the CDR3, the full variable domain is DAGVTQSPTHLIKTRGQQVTLRCSPISGHKSVSWYQQVLGQGPQFIFQYYEKEERGRGNFPDRFSARQFPNYSSELNVNALLLGDSALYLCASSLGQANEQFFGPGTRLTVL.

This rearrangement joins TRBV9 to TRBJ1-1; a possible D gene is TRBD1 (6 bases). This CDR3 has 15 residues. Germline V CDR1 and CDR2: SGDLS, YYNGEE. Deletions cut 4 bases from V and 0 bases from J, with 13 bases between. CDR3 amino acids: CASSPEGGMNTEAFF. The DNA of the CDR3 is TGTGCCAGCAGCCCGGAGGGGGGAATGAACACTGAAGCTTTCTTT.